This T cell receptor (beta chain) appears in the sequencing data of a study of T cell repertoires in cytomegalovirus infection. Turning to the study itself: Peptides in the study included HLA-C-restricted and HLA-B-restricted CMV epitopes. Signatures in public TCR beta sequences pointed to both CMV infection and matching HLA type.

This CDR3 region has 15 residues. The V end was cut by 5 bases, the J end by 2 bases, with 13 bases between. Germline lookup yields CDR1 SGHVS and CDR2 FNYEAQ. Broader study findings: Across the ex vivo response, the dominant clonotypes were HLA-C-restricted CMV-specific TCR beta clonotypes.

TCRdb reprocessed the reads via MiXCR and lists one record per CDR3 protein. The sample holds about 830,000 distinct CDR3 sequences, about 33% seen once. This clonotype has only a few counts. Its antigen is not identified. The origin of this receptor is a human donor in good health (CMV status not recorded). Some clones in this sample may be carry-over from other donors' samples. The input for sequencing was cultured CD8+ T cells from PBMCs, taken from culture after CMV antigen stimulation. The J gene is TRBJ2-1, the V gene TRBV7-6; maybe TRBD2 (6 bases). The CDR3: CASSQAGGTYNEQFF. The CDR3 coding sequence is TGTGCCAGCAGCCAAGCGGGCGGTACCTACAATGAGCAGTTCTTC.